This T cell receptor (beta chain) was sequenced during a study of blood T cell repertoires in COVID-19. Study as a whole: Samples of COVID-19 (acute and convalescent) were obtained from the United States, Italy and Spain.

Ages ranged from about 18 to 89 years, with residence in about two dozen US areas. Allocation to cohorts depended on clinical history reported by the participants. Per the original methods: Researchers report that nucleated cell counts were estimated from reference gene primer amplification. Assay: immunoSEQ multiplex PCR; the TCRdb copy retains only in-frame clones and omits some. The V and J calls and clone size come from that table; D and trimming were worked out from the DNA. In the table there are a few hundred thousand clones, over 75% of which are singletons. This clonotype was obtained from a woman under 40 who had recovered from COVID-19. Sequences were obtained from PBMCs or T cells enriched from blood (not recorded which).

CDR3 DNA: TGTGCCAGTAGTCCATTGACAGGGGGTTACGAGCAGTACTTC. It encodes CASSPLTGGYEQYF. The rearrangement links TRBV19 to TRBJ2-7, with TRBD1 matching over 9 bases. The germline CDR1 and CDR2 sequences are LNHDA and SQIVND (reference sequence). The CDR3 totals 14 residues. The V gene end was trimmed by 5 bases and the J gene end by 4 bases; junction bases not matched to a gene: 6.